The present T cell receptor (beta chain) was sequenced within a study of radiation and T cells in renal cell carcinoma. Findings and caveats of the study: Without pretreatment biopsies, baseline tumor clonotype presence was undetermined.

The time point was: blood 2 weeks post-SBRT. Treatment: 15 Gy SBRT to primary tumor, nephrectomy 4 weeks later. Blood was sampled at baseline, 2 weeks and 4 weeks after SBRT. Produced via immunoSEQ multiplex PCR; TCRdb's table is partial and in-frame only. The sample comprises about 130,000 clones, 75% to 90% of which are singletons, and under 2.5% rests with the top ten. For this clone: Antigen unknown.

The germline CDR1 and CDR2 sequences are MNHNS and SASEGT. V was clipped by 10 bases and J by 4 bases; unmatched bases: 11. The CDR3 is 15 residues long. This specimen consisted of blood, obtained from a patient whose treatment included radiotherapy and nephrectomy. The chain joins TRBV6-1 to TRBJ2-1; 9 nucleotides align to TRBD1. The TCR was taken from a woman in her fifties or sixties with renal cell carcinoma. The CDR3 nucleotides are TGTGCCACCCGTCAAGGGACAGGGCTATACAATGAGCAGTTCTTC. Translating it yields CATRQGTGLYNEQFF.